Listed here are 14 T cell receptor beta chains from one sample, sequenced in a study of post-analysis software for immune sequencing data. Study-wide results and caveats: Roughly 5 TRBV segments, TRBV5-6, TRBV5-1 and TRBV20-1 among them, were found more frequent in patients than controls.

Presence of unique molecular identifiers characterized the TCR beta cDNA libraries. TCRdb used MiXCR to reprocess the PCR reads, holding one entry per CDR3 protein. This sample has a few hundred thousand distinct CDR3 sequences; around a third occur once, and the top ten carry around 5.9%. These TCRs are of unknown antigen specificity. The sequencing input was blood. All receptors derive from a girl aged 2-17 years with multiple sclerosis.

CDR3 amino acids: CASSLAAPGATNEKLFF. The CDR3 coding sequence is TGTGCCAGCAGCTTAGCAGCGCCAGGGGCAACTAATGAAAAACTGTTTTTT. The chain has TRBV7-9 and TRBJ1-4; D possibly corresponds to TRBD1 (6 bases). The ends were cut back, 0 bases at V and 0 bases at J, with 11 bases in the middle. Germline CDR1 reads SEHNR; CDR2 reads FQNEAQ (reference sequence). The length of the CDR3 is 17 residues. Drawing the rest from reference TRBV7-9 and TRBJ1-4, the complete variable domain is DTGVSQNPRHKITKRGQNVTFRCDPISEHNRLYWYRQTLGQGPEFLTYFQNEAQLEKSRLLSDRFSAERPKGSFSTLEIQRTEQGDSAMYLCASSLAAPGATNEKLFFGSGTQLSVL.

The V and J genes are TRBV6-1 and TRBJ2-2, with 9 positions matching TRBD1. The CDR3 is 17 residues long. Trimming at V came to 6 bases and at J to 4 bases, leaving 12 bases not matched to a gene. The germline V gene has CDR1 MNHNS and CDR2 SASEGT. DNA of the CDR3: TGTGCCAGCAGACTCAGACCGGGACAGGGATCCACCGGGGAGCTGTTTTTT. Encoded protein: CASRLRPGQGSTGELFF.

The rearrangement uses TRBV18 and TRBJ1-2; 9 bases fit TRBD1. The CDR3 has 15 amino acids. Per the germline V gene, CDR1 is KGHSH and CDR2 is LQKENI. V lost 1 base to trimming and J lost 8 bases; unmatched junction nucleotides: 8. The DNA of the CDR3 is TGTGCCAGCTCACCACGAACAGGGGGCGGAGAGGGCTACACCTTC. Translating gives CASSPRTGGGEGYTF.

In this sample, this clonotype turned up a few times. CDR3 residues: CSYGQGGYGYTF. The DNA for the CDR3 is TGCAGCTACGGACAGGGAGGCTATGGCTACACCTTC. J is TRBJ1-2 and V is TRBV29-1; 8 bases are a match to TRBD1. Unmatched junction bases numbered 6, after V lost 8 bases and J lost 4 bases. Germline CDR1 is SQVTM and CDR2 is ANQGSEA. The CDR3 sequence is 12 residues long. Using reference TRBV29-1 and TRBJ1-2 for the parts outside the CDR3, the full variable domain is SAVISQKPSRDICQRGTSLTIQCQVDSQVTMMFWYRQQPGQSLTLIATANQGSEATYESGFVIDKFPISRPNLTFSTLTVSNMSPEDSSIYLCSYGQGGYGYTFGSGTRLTVV.

This clonotype has more than one count but fewer than ten. The V and J genes are TRBV4-1 and TRBJ2-5; D is ambiguous. Trimming stripped 1 base from V and 5 bases from J, with 5 bases between. This CDR3 spans 12 amino acids. Germline CDR1 and CDR2: MGHRA and YSYEKL. DNA for the CDR3: TGCGCCAGCAGCCAAGTCCTCGAGACCCAGTACTTC. Amino acids: CASSQVLETQYF.

The rearrangement joins TRBV20-1 to TRBJ1-2, with TRBD1 matching over 10 bases. Germline V gives CDR1 DFQATT, CDR2 SNEGSKA (reference sequence). The CDR3 is made up of 15 amino acids. After removal of 2 bases from V and 3 bases from J, the junction contained 6 bases not matched to a gene. The CDR3 spells CSARPGGTGDYGYTF. In DNA, the CDR3 is TGCAGTGCTAGACCCGGGGGGACAGGGGACTATGGCTACACCTTC.

The chain joins TRBV7-2 to TRBJ2-3; TRBD1 might be the D (5 bases). Trimming took 5 bases from V and 2 from J, leaving 17 bases between them. The CDR3 spans 16 residues. CDR1 and CDR2 from the germline V gene are SGHTA and FQGNSA. CDR3 loop: CASSPRTTTLTDTQYF. The CDR3 region has the DNA TGTGCCAGCAGCCCCCGGACAACAACCCTCACAGATACGCAGTATTTT.

About this clonotype: A much larger clonotype is one base distant, so this may be a read error. The gene calls are TRBV12-3 or TRBV12-4 and TRBJ1-2, with D unresolved. The CDR3 length is 16 residues. Here the CDR3 reads CAGSLNPLSGNYGYTF. In DNA, the CDR3 is TGTGCCGGCAGTTTAAACCCCCTTTCAGGAAACTATGGCTACACCTTC.

This clonotype was counted only a few times. The J gene is TRBJ2-5, the V gene TRBV4-1; either TRBD1 or TRBD2 may supply D (6 bases each). Near its end, the DNA agrees better with TRBJ2-1, so the J call may be wrong. In germline, CDR1 is MGHRA, CDR2 YSYEKL. The CDR3 has 15 residues. Here the CDR3 DNA reads TGCGCCAGCAGCCTAGGGGGGCACTCACAAGAGACCCAGTTCTTC. The encoded protein is CASSLGGHSQETQFF.

The sample holds a few counts of this clonotype. The chain combines TRBV6-5 with TRBJ2-5; 11 bases are a match to TRBD2. The J call is in doubt because the DNA end fits TRBJ2-7 better. CDR1 MNHEY and CDR2 SVGAGI come from the germline V gene. The CDR3 is 13 amino acids. The CDR3 nucleotides read TGTGCCAGCAGGCTGACTAGCGGGGTCGAGCAGTACTTC. This sequence encodes CASRLTSGVEQYF.

The rearrangement links TRBV2 to TRBJ2-7, with 7 bases that match TRBD1. Germline CDR1 reads SNHLY; CDR2 reads FYNNEI. Trimming cost V 6 bases and J 4 bases; bases outside gene matches: 9. The CDR3 sequence is 14 residues long. CDR3 in DNA: TGTGCCAGCAGGGGGTCGGACAGGCTTTACGAGCAGTACTTC. Amino acid sequence: CASRGSDRLYEQYF.

This clonotype was counted a few times. The chain joins TRBV6-6 to TRBJ2-1; unclear D gene. V was trimmed by 6 bases and J by 4 bases, leaving 16 bases between them. Germline V gene data show CDR1 as MNHNY and CDR2 as SVGAGI (reference sequence). The CDR3 is 15 amino acids. The CDR3 region has the DNA TGTGCCAGCAGACACCTAGAAACCGGGTACAATGAGCAGTTCTTC. Its translation: CASRHLETGYNEQFF.

The gene calls are TRBV9 and TRBJ2-7; D may be TRBD1 or TRBD2 (6 bases each). This CDR3 has 16 residues. CDR1 is SGDLS and CDR2 is YYNGEE in the germline V gene. V was shortened by 4 bases and J by 0 bases, with 17 bases between the two germline ends. The CDR3 loop reads CASSLHAGGGSYEQYF. The CDR3, as DNA: TGTGCCAGCAGCCTGCACGCAGGAGGGGGCTCCTACGAGCAGTACTTC.

The V gene is TRBV7-2, the J gene TRBJ1-1; tentatively, D is TRBD1 (5 bases). The CDR3 contains 14 residues. Germline V gene lookup returns CDR1 SGHTA and CDR2 FQGNSA. Trimming removed 5 bases from V and 5 bases from J, with 15 bases in between. The CDR3 reads CASSARDPRTEAFF. Here the CDR3 DNA reads TGTGCCAGCAGCGCCCGGGACCCCAGGACTGAAGCTTTCTTT.